Listed below are T cell receptor beta chains from one sample, sequenced in a study of regulatory T cells in long-lasting Graves disease. TCRdb passed the multiplex PCR reads through MiXCR, listing each CDR3 protein once. This sample has 380,000 or so distinct CDR3 sequences, with about a sixth found just once. Separately, the same data were catalogued under a study of T cells in Graves' hyperthyroidism and ophthalmopathy.

Sequencing used peripheral blood mononuclear cells (PBMCs), obtained at new diagnosis, from a patient treated with antithyroid drugs. All receptors derive from a woman under 30 with Graves disease. CDR3s include the opening cysteine and the closing phenylalanine or tryptophan. The D gene is left open where the match is weak. Size tells how often a clone was seen (once, few, many) or the class of an expanded clone, and some rows leave it out.

V	J	size	D	DNA	CDR3
TRBV5-8	TRBJ2-5	many	TRBD1	TGTGCCAGCAGCGCGGGACAGGGGAGAGAGACCCAGTACTTC	CASSAGQGRETQYF
TRBV19	TRBJ2-1	.	TRBD1	TGTGCCAGTAGTAGGGTTACAGGGGCACTCTACAATGAGCAGTTCTTC	CASSRVTGALYNEQFF
TRBV30	TRBJ2-7	many	.	TGTGCCTGGAGTGTAGGGGGGCCCTACGAGCAGTACTTC	CAWSVGGPYEQYF
TRBV7-3	TRBJ2-3	few	TRBD1	TGTGCCAGCAGCCCCGTCCCGGGACAGGGGACCACGCAGTATTTT	CASSPVPGQGTTQYF
TRBV20-1	TRBJ2-7	many	TRBD1	TGCAGTGCTAGAGGCATCGACAGGGAATACGAGCAGTACTTC	CSARGIDREYEQYF
TRBV6-2/TRBV6-3	TRBJ1-5	.	.	TGTGCCAGCAGTCGATCGGGGGGGAGCAATCAGCCCCAGCATTTT	CASSRSGGSNQPQHF
TRBV6-1	TRBJ2-1	.	.	TGTGCCAGCAGTGAAGCCGAAACCTACGAGCAGTTCTTC	CASSEAETYEQFF
TRBV2	TRBJ2-3	.	.	TGTGCCAGCAGGGGGACCCCCATGGATACGCAGTATTTT	CASRGTPMDTQYF
TRBV29-1	TRBJ1-1	many	TRBD1	TGCAGCGTTGAAACGGACAGGGGGCTTAGGGGGACTGAAGCTTTCTTT	CSVETDRGLRGTEAFF
TRBV5-1	TRBJ1-3	few	.	TGCGCCAGCAGCTCGACTGTACAGGGATCTGGAAACACCATATATTTT	CASSSTVQGSGNTIYF
TRBV15	TRBJ1-4	.	TRBD1	TGTGCCACCAGCAGACGACAGGGGAATGAAAAACTGTTTTTT	CATSRRQGNEKLFF
TRBV7-2	TRBJ2-7	.	TRBD2	TGTGCCAGCAGCATTAGGGCTAGCGGTTCCTACGAGCAGTACTTC	CASSIRASGSYEQYF
TRBV2	TRBJ1-5	many	TRBD1	TGTGCCAGCAGGGACACCGGGACAGTGGCTAATCAGCCCCAGCATTTT	CASRDTGTVANQPQHF
TRBV20-1	TRBJ1-1	.	.	TGCAGTGCTAGAAGAGGAGGGAGGGAGACTGAAGCTTTCTTT	CSARRGGRETEAFF
TRBV5-1	TRBJ1-1	many	.	TGCGCCAGCACGTTCTCAGCTTTCTTT	CASTFSAFF
TRBV6-2/TRBV6-3	TRBJ1-2	.	TRBD1	TGTGCCAGCAGTTACTCGGTAGCCGGACAGGGCCGAGACACCTTC	CASSYSVAGQGRDTF
TRBV6-2/TRBV6-3	TRBJ1-1	.	.	TGTGCCAGCAGTTCCCGGGTCGAGATGGCTGAAGCTTTCTTT	CASSSRVEMAEAFF
TRBV5-1	TRBJ2-5	many	TRBD1	TGCGCCAGCAGCAAACAGGGGGGAGAGACCCAGTACTTC	CASSKQGGETQYF
TRBV7-9	TRBJ2-2	.	.	TGTGCCAGCAGCCCACCGGCACGGCAGGGAGGCACCGGGGAGCTGTTTTTT	CASSPPARQGGTGELFF
TRBV3-1	TRBJ2-5	many	.	TGTGCCAGCAGCCAAGATGGGGGGAGGGAGACCCAGTACTTC	CASSQDGGRETQYF
TRBV29-1	TRBJ1-1	.	.	TGCAGCGTTGAGGGGAACACTGAAGCTTTCTTT	CSVEGNTEAFF
TRBV2	TRBJ2-5	once	.	TGTGCCAGCAGTGGGCAGGGAGGCCAAGAGACCCAGTACTTC	CASSGQGGQETQYF
TRBV10-3	TRBJ1-5	.	.	TGTGCCATCAGTGAGTCGGGGAATTTCAATCAGCCCCAGCATTTT	CAISESGNFNQPQHF
TRBV20-1	TRBJ2-7	many	.	TGCAGTGTTAGCGGCCCCTACGAGCAGTACTTC	CSVSGPYEQYF
TRBV28	TRBJ1-4	few	TRBD1	TGTGCCAGCAGTCTCCTATACAGGGGTGGAAAACTGTTTTTT	CASSLLYRGGKLFF
TRBV7-6	TRBJ2-2	.	TRBD1	TGTGCCAGCAGCTCCACCACAGGGGCGGGGGAGCTGTTTTTT	CASSSTTGAGELFF
TRBV7-3	TRBJ2-5	few	TRBD2	TGTGCCAGCAGCTTCCCCGGGACTAGCGGAGAGAACCAAGAGACCCAGTACTTC	CASSFPGTSGENQETQYF
TRBV10-3	TRBJ1-5	few	.	TGTGCCATCAGTGAGCCCGGCCCGGGGAATCAGCCCCAGCATTTT	CAISEPGPGNQPQHF
TRBV13	TRBJ2-2	.	TRBD2	TGTGCCAGCAGCTTAGGTAGCCCAACGCCGGGACTAGTTTCCACCGGGGAGCTGTTTTTT	CASSLGSPTPGLVSTGELFF
TRBV6-1	TRBJ1-3	few	TRBD1	TGTGCCAGCAGCGGACAGGGGTTCTATGGAAACACCATATATTTT	CASSGQGFYGNTIYF
TRBV12-3/TRBV12-4	TRBJ2-1	few	.	TGTGCCAGCAGTCCTCCTAGACTAGGGGTCTTGGATGAGCAGTTCTTC	CASSPPRLGVLDEQFF
TRBV7-9	TRBJ2-3	.	.	TGTGCCAGCAGCAGAGGGGGGAAGAACCAAGGCCACCGGTATTTT	CASSRGGKNQGHRYF
TRBV12-3/TRBV12-4	TRBJ1-5	many	.	TGTGCCAGCAGTCAGGACGGGGTCAATCAGCCCCAGCATTTT	CASSQDGVNQPQHF
TRBV20-1	TRBJ2-3	.	TRBD2	TGCAGTGCTAGAGCCTTACTAGCGGGGGGCACAGATACGCAGTATTTT	CSARALLAGGTDTQYF
TRBV30	TRBJ2-3	few	TRBD2	TGTGCCTGGGGGGGGGCTAGCGGGAGACCTAGCACAGATACGCAGTATTTT	CAWGGASGRPSTDTQYF
TRBV27	TRBJ2-1	many	.	TGTGCCAGCAGTTCAACACACAATGAGCAGTTCTTC	CASSSTHNEQFF
TRBV10-2	TRBJ2-1	.	.	TGCGCCAGCAGGAAAGGGTGGCAGCCCAATGAGCAGTTCTTC	CASRKGWQPNEQFF
TRBV19	TRBJ1-1	few	.	TGTGCCAGTAGTATTGATCTGGTCGGCACTGAAGCTTTCTTT	CASSIDLVGTEAFF
TRBV5-1	TRBJ1-2	many	TRBD1	TGCGCCAGCAGCGGAGACGACAGGGTTCTCTATGGCTACACCTTC	CASSGDDRVLYGYTF
TRBV6-5	TRBJ2-7	many	TRBD1	TGTGCCAGCAGTTATTGGCGGGGACAGGGGCTCGAGCAGTACTTC	CASSYWRGQGLEQYF
TRBV6-1	TRBJ2-7	many	.	TGTGCCAGCAGTGTCCCCGGGACACCTTCCTACGAGCAGTACTTC	CASSVPGTPSYEQYF
TRBV12-3/TRBV12-4	TRBJ1-1	many	.	TGTGCCAGCAGTATCCAGGGGCGCACTGAAGCTTTCTTT	CASSIQGRTEAFF
TRBV5-6	TRBJ2-3	few	TRBD2	TGTGCCAGCAGCTTGGCTTCTAGCGGAACCACAGATACGCAGTATTTT	CASSLASSGTTDTQYF
TRBV5-1	TRBJ2-1	many	TRBD2	TGCGCCAGCAGCTTGGCCCGGGGGGGCTGGGGCAATGAGCAGTTCTTC	CASSLARGGWGNEQFF
TRBV27	TRBJ1-6	few	.	TGTGCCAGCAGTTTATCTAATTCACCCCTCCACTTT	CASSLSNSPLHF
TRBV2	TRBJ2-7	many	TRBD2	TGTGCCAGCAGGCCCCTAGCGGGAGGGCCGGGCGAGCAGTACTTC	CASRPLAGGPGEQYF
TRBV29-1	TRBJ2-1	many	TRBD1	TGCAGCGTTGAATATGGGTCAGGGGGCAATGAGCAGTTCTTC	CSVEYGSGGNEQFF
TRBV6-1	TRBJ1-2	many	TRBD1	TGTGCCAGCAGGCGGGACAGGGTCGAGGGCTACACCTTC	CASRRDRVEGYTF
TRBV29-1	TRBJ2-1	many	TRBD2	TGCAGCGGGACCCGGGGCGGGAGGGAGCAGTTCTTC	CSGTRGGREQFF
TRBV5-1	TRBJ2-1	many	TRBD1	TGCGCCAGCAGCTGGGGGGCGGGACAGGGGGTCAATGAGCAGTTCTTC	CASSWGAGQGVNEQFF
TRBV6-1	TRBJ1-3	.	TRBD1	TGTGCCAGCAGCCGCCGGGACAGCTCTGGAAACACCATATATTTT	CASSRRDSSGNTIYF
TRBV6-5	TRBJ1-1	.	TRBD1	TGTGCCAGCGGTTCAGGGGGACACACTGAAGCTTTCTTT	CASGSGGHTEAFF
TRBV6-1	TRBJ2-3	many	TRBD2	TGTGCCAGCCTAGCGGGCCCTTCAAGAAACACAGATACGCAGTATTTT	CASLAGPSRNTDTQYF
TRBV11-1	TRBJ2-3	many	TRBD2	TGTGCCAGCAGCCCCCGGTGGGAGGGCCTCTCAGATACGCAGTATTTT	CASSPRWEGLSDTQYF